These 23 T cell receptor beta chains were all obtained from the same sample, sequenced in a study of blood T cell repertoires in COVID-19. Method: immunoSEQ multiplex PCR; TCRdb's copy keeps in-frame clones and lacks some. In the table there are 120,000 or so clones, around 87% of which are singletons. Sequencing was done on a sample of peripheral blood. These receptors all stem from a woman aged 55-70 years with acute or convalescent COVID-19.

Only one count was recorded for this clone. The chain has TRBV11-2 and TRBJ2-5; TRBD1 is a possible D gene (5 bases). The CDR3 length is 15 residues. Germline CDR1 SGHAT, CDR2 FQNNGV. V shed 1 base and J shed 3 bases, with 12 bases lying between them. For the CDR3, the DNA is TGTGCCAGCAGCTTAGTATTCGCAGGGAAAGAGACCCAGTACTTC. Amino acids: CASSLVFAGKETQYF.

The V call is TRBV5-4, the J call TRBJ2-1, with no clear D. The germline V gene encodes CDR1 SGHNT and CDR2 YYREEE (reference sequence). The CDR3 has 13 residues. Trimming stripped 4 bases from V and 4 bases from J, with 9 bases between. Here the CDR3 reads CASSPVSYNEQFF. In DNA, the CDR3 is TGTGCCAGCAGCCCAGTTTCGTACAATGAGCAGTTCTTC.

V and J are TRBV6-5 and TRBJ1-1; 7 bases are shared with TRBD1. This CDR3 has 14 residues. Germline loops: CDR1 MNHEY, CDR2 SVGAGI. The V segment lost 10 bases and the J segment 0 bases; nucleotides outside the gene matches: 8. CDR3 region: CATYTGALNTEAFF. As DNA, the CDR3 is TGTGCCACATATACAGGGGCTTTGAACACTGAAGCTTTCTTT.

This chain uses TRBV15 with TRBJ1-1; D is possibly TRBD1 (6 bases). The CDR3 consists of 15 residues. Germline V gene lookup returns CDR1 LNHNV and CDR2 YYDKDF (reference sequence). The V end lost 3 bases, the J end lost 0 bases, and 11 bases lay between the germline ends. CDR3 DNA sequence: TGTGCCACCAGCAGGGATTGGGGGCTGAACACTGAAGCTTTCTTT. It is translated as CATSRDWGLNTEAFF.

In regard to this clone: Distinct nucleotide sequences in the sample also encode this CDR3. The chain couples TRBV12-3 or TRBV12-4 to TRBJ1-5; D uncertain. Trimming shortened V by 2 bases and J by 2 bases, and 4 bases separated the two germline ends. The CDR3 has 13 residues. The CDR3 sequence: CASSLTGNQPQHF. CDR3 nucleotides: TGTGCCAGCAGTTTAACGGGCAATCAGCCCCAGCATTTT.

The rearrangement joins TRBV28 to TRBJ2-7, with 10 bases aligning to TRBD1. Looked up from germline, CDR1 is MDHEN and CDR2 is SYDVKM. V gave up 5 bases and J gave up 3 bases; unmatched junction bases: 13. CDR3 size: 17 residues. The CDR3 coding sequence is TGTGCCAGCAGTCCCCATCCCGGGACAGGGGCAGGCTACGAGCAGTACTTC. It codes for CASSPHPGTGAGYEQYF.

The V call is TRBV28, the J call TRBJ2-7; D possibly corresponds to TRBD2 (5 bases). The V end was cut by 7 bases, the J end by 4 bases, with 14 bases between. The germline V gene has CDR1 MDHEN and CDR2 SYDVKM. The CDR3 is 13 residues long. The CDR3 bases are TGTGCCAGCAAGAACAGCGGCCCATACGAGCAGTACTTC. Its translation: CASKNSGPYEQYF.

The chain uses TRBV11-2 and TRBJ2-5; TRBD2 might be the D (5 bases). The V gene lost 2 bases and the J gene lost 5 bases, with 18 bases spanning the gap. The length of the CDR3 is 16 residues. CDR1 and CDR2 (germline): SGHAT, FQNNGV. CDR3 bases: TGTGCCAGCAGCTTAACCCAGATCACAGCGGCGGAGACCCAGTACTTC. It specifies CASSLTQITAAETQYF.

For the CDR3, the DNA is TGTGCCAGCAGCTTAGTCGGTAGCGGGACTTACAATGAGCAGTTCTTC. This encodes CASSLVGSGTYNEQFF. The chain has TRBV7-2 and TRBJ2-1, with 8 bases matching TRBD2. J lost 4 bases, V lost 1 base, and 6 bases had no gene match. Germline V CDR1 and CDR2: SGHTA, FQGNSA. The CDR3 is 16 amino acids.

This clone was seen just once. The chain joins TRBV6-5 to TRBJ1-5; TRBD1 matches at 8 bases. Germline lookup yields CDR1 MNHEY and CDR2 SVGAGI. This CDR3 is 14 amino acids long. The V segment lost 6 bases and the J segment 5 bases; nucleotides outside the gene matches: 6. CDR3 region: CASSHSGQDQPQHF. The DNA for the CDR3 is TGTGCCAGCAGCCACTCGGGACAGGATCAGCCCCAGCATTTT.

This chain connects TRBV6-4 to TRBJ2-2; D may be TRBD2 (6 bases). This CDR3 has 15 amino acids. Germline V gene lookup returns CDR1 MRHNA and CDR2 SNTAGT. The germline V and J ends were trimmed by 2 bases and 6 bases, with 13 bases remaining between them. The CDR3 reads CASSDLPGVAGELFF. The CDR3, as DNA: TGTGCCAGCAGTGACCTCCCGGGAGTAGCCGGGGAGCTGTTTTTT.

The chain links TRBV6-5 to TRBJ2-7; a weak D match, TRBD2 (5 bases). The CDR3 is 12 amino acids. The V end lost 8 bases, the J end lost 0 bases, and 8 bases lay between the germline ends. The germline V gene encodes CDR1 MNHEY and CDR2 SVGAGI. Here the CDR3 DNA reads TGTGCCAGCGGTCGGGACTCCTACGAGCAGTACGTC. This encodes CASGRDSYEQYV.

V gene TRBV6-5 combines with J gene TRBJ1-6, with 7 positions matching TRBD1. The ends lost 6 bases at V and 5 bases at J; junction bases unmatched: 4. The CDR3 covers 14 residues. CDR1 and CDR2 from the germline V gene are MNHEY and SVGAGI. The CDR3 region is CASSTGQNNSPLHF. In DNA form, the CDR3 reads TGTGCCAGCAGCACGGGACAGAATAATTCACCCCTCCACTTT.

This clone was recorded only once. The genes are TRBV6-5 and TRBJ2-3; tentatively, D is TRBD2 (6 bases). The germline V gene encodes CDR1 MNHEY and CDR2 SVGAGI. The CDR3 extends over 15 amino acids. Trimming took 7 bases from V and 5 from J, leaving 19 bases between them. DNA of the CDR3: TGTGCCAGCATCGTAGCGAGGTTGGGGGGAGATACGCAGTATTTT. Protein sequence: CASIVARLGGDTQYF.

The chain has TRBV14 and TRBJ1-1, with TRBD1 as a possible D gene (6 bases). Trimming took off 6 bases at V and 8 bases at J, with 16 bases between the two ends. The germline CDR1 and CDR2 sequences are SGHDN and FVKESK. The CDR3 is 13 amino acids. CDR3 sequence reads: CASSLFLQGEAFF. As DNA, the CDR3 is TGTGCCAGCAGTCTCTTCTTACAGGGAGAAGCTTTCTTT.

This chain joins TRBV5-1 and TRBJ2-1; 14 nucleotides align to TRBD2. The germline gives CDR1 SGHRS, CDR2 YFSETQ. The length of the CDR3 is 17 residues. With 0 bases clipped from V and 9 bases from J, the junction kept 8 bases outside the gene matches. DNA of the CDR3: TGCGCCAGCAGCTTGGGCCCAGGGACTAGCGGGAGTGGTGAGCAGTTCTTC. As protein: CASSLGPGTSGSGEQFF.

The chain joins TRBV3-1 (or the pseudogene TRBV3-2) to TRBJ2-1; 8 bases line up with TRBD2. The CDR3 contains 16 residues. The junction had 11 bases not matched to a gene; V was cut back by 5 bases and J by 5 bases. The germline CDR1 and CDR2 sequences are LGHDT and YNNKEL (reference sequence). CDR3 loop: CASSRVSSGLHNEQFF. The DNA for the CDR3 is TGTGCCAGCAGCAGGGTGTCTAGCGGGCTCCACAATGAGCAGTTCTTC.

This clone showed up just once. The chain is built from TRBV30 and TRBJ2-1; 12 bases are shared with TRBD2. J lost 6 bases, V lost 1 base, and 7 bases had no gene match. The CDR3 loop spans 16 amino acids. The germline gives CDR1 GTSNPN, CDR2 SVGIG (reference sequence). CDR3 amino acids: CAWSGLAGGRSNEQFF. The DNA for the CDR3 is TGTGCCTGGAGTGGCCTAGCGGGAGGGCGGAGCAATGAGCAGTTCTTC.

The CDR3 DNA reads as TGCGCCAGCAGCCAAGAGGGGGGGGCGTATAGCAATCAGCCCCAGCATTTT. Translation: CASSQEGGAYSNQPQHF. V is TRBV4-1 and J is TRBJ1-5, with D possibly TRBD1 on 6 matching bases. The germline CDR1 and CDR2 sequences are MGHRA and YSYEKL. The V and J ends lost 0 bases and 0 bases respectively, with 12 bases between them. The CDR3 length is 17 residues.

This chain connects TRBV6-5 to TRBJ2-1; tentative D call: TRBD2 (6 bases). The germline V and J ends were trimmed by 8 bases and 7 bases, with 9 bases remaining between them. This CDR3 contains 11 residues. Germline V gene lookup returns CDR1 MNHEY and CDR2 SVGAGI. The CDR3 loop reads CASETSNEQFF. The CDR3 nucleotides read TGTGCCAGCGAGACTAGTAATGAGCAGTTCTTC.

This clone has only a few counts. The chain carries TRBV15 and TRBJ1-3, with unresolved D. This CDR3 contains 13 residues. V shed 6 bases and J shed 4 bases, with 10 bases lying between them. CDR1 and CDR2 (germline): LNHNV, YYDKDF (reference sequence). The CDR3, as DNA: TGTGCCACCAGGGACTCCGGGGGAAACACCATATATTTT. It specifies CATRDSGGNTIYF.

The gene calls are TRBV27 and TRBJ1-2; D ambiguous. V was shortened by 0 bases and J by 0 bases, with 17 bases between the two germline ends. Germline V gene lookup returns CDR1 MNHEY and CDR2 SMNVEV (reference sequence). The CDR3 runs to 18 residues. Here the CDR3 reads CASSLSAGSPLSNYGYTF. As DNA, the CDR3 is TGTGCCAGCAGTTTATCTGCGGGTTCCCCCCTATCTAACTATGGCTACACCTTC.

The V call is TRBV6-4, the J call TRBJ1-2; D gene uncertain. There are 13 residues in the CDR3. Germline V gene lookup returns CDR1 MRHNA and CDR2 SNTAGT. Trimming removed 6 bases from V and 8 bases from J, with 16 bases in between. The DNA for the CDR3 is TGTGCCAGCAGAAACGACCGACATGACGGCTACACCTTC. The encoded protein is CASRNDRHDGYTF.